The 24 T cell receptor beta chains listed next were all sequenced from one sample in a study of spatial heterogeneity in lung cancer. Time point specified: blood at routine non-recurrence follow-up after resection. TCRs were sequenced from unsorted whole RNA of tumor, nontumor lung or PBMC. From the 5' RACE reads, TCRdb called clonotypes with MiXCR, one entry per CDR3 protein. The repertoire consists of about 120,000 distinct CDR3 sequences, with 9% to 15% occurring once and the leading ten covering around a sixth. Sequencing used PBMCs, obtained at follow-up. These receptors all stem from a male donor with early-stage non-small cell lung cancer.

This clonotype was seen at least ten times. The V call is TRBV15, the J call TRBJ1-1, with no clear D. The CDR3 contains 15 residues. Trimming took 0 bases from V and 4 from J, leaving 12 bases between them. Germline-derived CDR1 and CDR2 are LNHNV and YYDKDF (reference sequence). The CDR3 DNA is TGTGCCACCAGCAGAGAAACGGGTTTCATCACTGAAGCTTTCTTT. Its protein product is CATSRETGFITEAFF.

This clonotype was counted ten times or more. The chain is built from TRBV12-3 or TRBV12-4 and TRBJ2-4, with 10 bases lining up with TRBD1. The CDR3 runs 16 residues. V was clipped by 5 bases and J by 7 bases; unmatched bases: 11. The CDR3 spells CASSPNRQGAENIQYF. In nucleotides, the CDR3 is TGTGCCAGCAGTCCCAACCGACAGGGGGCTGAGAACATTCAGTACTTC.

This clonotype was detected many times. CDR3 in amino acids: CASPWTSLPKETQYF. Here the CDR3 DNA reads TGTGCCAGTCCTTGGACTAGCCTCCCTAAAGAGACCCAGTACTTC. The chain uses TRBV19 and TRBJ2-5; TRBD2 matches 8 bases. The germline V gene has CDR1 LNHDA and CDR2 SQIVND (reference sequence). CDR3 length: 15 amino acids. With 8 bases clipped from V and 3 bases from J, the junction kept 11 bases outside the gene matches.

The chain recombines TRBV20-1 with TRBJ2-7; weak D call: TRBD1 (6 bases). Trimming took off 6 bases at V and 2 bases at J, with 14 bases between the two ends. The CDR3 is 13 amino acids. Germline assignment: CDR1 DFQATT and CDR2 SNEGSKA (reference sequence). CDR3 sequence (DNA): TGCAGTGCATCACAGGGCCCCACCTACGAGCAGTACTTC. The encoded protein is CSASQGPTYEQYF.

The V gene is TRBV10-3, the J gene TRBJ1-1, with 9 bases aligning to TRBD1. Trimming cost V 6 bases and J 3 bases; bases outside gene matches: 5. The germline V gene has CDR1 ENHRY and CDR2 SYGVKD. CDR3 size: 14 residues. In DNA, the CDR3 is TGTGCCATCAGGGGACAGGGTGCACACACTGAAGCTTTCTTT. It translates to CAIRGQGAHTEAFF.

J is TRBJ2-3 and V is TRBV20-1; TRBD2 is a possible D gene (6 bases). V was trimmed by 0 bases and J by 4 bases, leaving 14 bases between them. This CDR3 has 15 residues. Germline V CDR1 and CDR2: DFQATT, SNEGSKA (reference sequence). CDR3 region: CSARDAGRDADTQYF. For the CDR3, the DNA is TGCAGTGCTAGAGATGCCGGGCGGGACGCAGATACGCAGTATTTT.

This clonotype was counted at least ten times. The V gene is TRBV6-8, the J gene TRBJ2-1; D remains ambiguous. Germline V gene sequence: CDR1 MNHGY, CDR2 SAAAGT. This CDR3 is 11 amino acids long. Trimming removed 8 bases at V and 7 bases at J, with 9 bases between. The CDR3 reads CASEERNEQFF. CDR3 sequence (DNA): TGTGCCAGCGAAGAGAGGAATGAGCAGTTCTTC.

The J gene is TRBJ2-1, the V gene TRBV11-3; possibly TRBD2 for D (6 bases). This CDR3 spans 15 amino acids. V gave up 5 bases and J gave up 2 bases, with 13 bases separating them. Germline assignment: CDR1 SGHNT and CDR2 YENEEA. CDR3 sequence reads: CASSLSGEAYNEQFF. The CDR3 nucleotides read TGTGCCAGCAGCCTTAGCGGCGAAGCCTACAATGAGCAGTTCTTC.

This clonotype was detected only a few times. V and J are TRBV11-2 and TRBJ2-2; TRBD1 matches at 9 bases. Germline V gene lookup returns CDR1 SGHAT and CDR2 FQNNGV. Unmatched junction bases numbered 6, after V lost 5 bases and J lost 5 bases. This CDR3 is built from 15 residues. Written as DNA, the CDR3 is TGTGCCAGCAGCCCGGGACAGGGTCGGACCGGGGAGCTGTTTTTT. Amino acid sequence: CASSPGQGRTGELFF.

V and J are TRBV5-4 and TRBJ1-6, with 7 bases identical to TRBD1. Trimming took 5 bases from V and 7 from J; bases not matched to a gene: 9. CDR1 and CDR2 (germline): SGHNT, YYREEE (reference sequence). This CDR3 has 15 amino acids. The CDR3 loop is CASSPRTGPNSPLHF. The CDR3 bases are TGTGCCAGCAGTCCTCGGACAGGCCCCAATTCACCCCTCCACTTT.

The CDR3 nucleotides are TGTGCCAGCAGTTTATGGCTAGCGGGGGGGTCTAGCACAGATACGCAGTATTTT. Protein: CASSLWLAGGSSTDTQYF. V and J are TRBV28 and TRBJ2-3, with 12 bases fitting TRBD2. The ends lost 0 bases at V and 0 bases at J; junction bases unmatched: 4. The CDR3 runs to 18 residues. Germline V lookup: CDR1 MDHEN, CDR2 SYDVKM.

The CDR3, as DNA: TGTGCCAGCTCTCAAGAAAGGGATAGTGAAAAACTGTTTTTT. This sequence encodes CASSQERDSEKLFF. The V gene is TRBV18, the J gene TRBJ1-4; unclear D gene. Germline V gene lookup returns CDR1 KGHSH and CDR2 LQKENI. The CDR3 loop spans 14 amino acids. Trimming shortened V by 6 bases and J by 7 bases, and 15 bases separated the two germline ends.

This clonotype was seen repeatedly, ten times or more. Relative to the germline gene, one junction end is altered; a read error may explain this. J is TRBJ2-3 and V is TRBV12-3 or TRBV12-4, with D tentatively TRBD1 (6 bases). The CDR3 sequence is 12 residues long. CDR3 bases: TGTGCCAGCAGTTCCACCCGAGACAGGATTAAATTT. Its protein is CASSSTRDRIKF.

This clonotype occurred many times. The chain combines TRBV3-1 with TRBJ1-1; D remains unclear. Germline assignment: CDR1 LGHDT and CDR2 YNNKEL (reference sequence). V was shortened by 1 base and J by 6 bases, with 6 bases between the two germline ends. This CDR3 spans 12 amino acids. CDR3 amino acids: CASSQVQSEAFF. CDR3 nucleotides: TGTGCCAGCAGCCAAGTCCAATCTGAAGCTTTCTTT. The entire variable domain, with the rest obtained from reference TRBV3-1 and TRBJ1-1, is as follows: DTAVSQTPKYLVTQMGNDKSIKCEQNLGHDTMYWYKQDSKKFLKIMFSYNNKELIINETVPNRFSPKSPDKAHLNLHINSLELGDSAVYFCASSQVQSEAFFGQGTRLTVV.

The rearrangement joins TRBV30 to TRBJ2-3; tentative D call: TRBD1 (6 bases). This CDR3 spans 14 amino acids. CDR1 GTSNPN and CDR2 SVGIG come from the germline V gene (reference sequence). Trimming left V 3 bases short and J 2 bases short, with 12 bases between. CDR3 bases: TGTGCCTGGAGCGGAAACAGGGTCACAGATACGCAGTATTTT. Its protein is CAWSGNRVTDTQYF. The full variable domain, completed using reference TRBV30 and TRBJ2-3, is SQTIHQWPATLVQPVGSPLSLECTVEGTSNPNLYWYRQAAGRGLQLLFYSVGIGQISSEVPQNLSASRPQDRQFILSSKKLLLSDSGFYLCAWSGNRVTDTQYFGPGTRLTVL.

This clonotype turned up a few times. J is TRBJ1-5 and V is TRBV6-2 or TRBV6-3, with D perhaps TRBD1 (5 bases). CDR1 MNHEY and CDR2 SVGEGT come from the germline V gene. Trimming removed 6 bases at V and 2 bases at J, with 14 bases between. The CDR3 is made up of 15 amino acids. As DNA, the CDR3 is TGTGCCAGCAGAGTCCAGGGTGGAGGCAATCAGCCCCAGCATTTT. Its translation is CASRVQGGGNQPQHF.

This chain uses TRBV18 with TRBJ2-7; D gene ambiguous. The CDR3 totals 13 residues. The germline gives CDR1 KGHSH, CDR2 LQKENI. V lost 3 bases to trimming and J lost 5 bases, with 11 bases between them. The CDR3 region has the DNA TGTGCCAGCTCACCGAGGTCCCGGGACGAGCAGTACTTC. It encodes CASSPRSRDEQYF.

Only a few counts were recorded for this clonotype. V usage is TRBV18 and J usage is TRBJ2-5; D possibly matches TRBD1 or TRBD2 (6 bases each). This CDR3 region has 19 residues. The germline CDR1 and CDR2 sequences are KGHSH and LQKENI. V lost 1 base to trimming and J lost 2 bases, with 23 bases between them. The CDR3, as DNA: TGTGCCAGCTCACCACTAGGGGGAGGAATAGCGGAACTTCAAGAGACCCAGTACTTC. Its protein is CASSPLGGGIAELQETQYF.

This clonotype was detected a few times. The V gene is TRBV6-2 or TRBV6-3, the J gene TRBJ2-3; 7 nucleotides align to TRBD1. V was clipped by 7 bases and J by 5 bases; unmatched bases: 6. This CDR3 region has 13 residues. Germline V gene lookup returns CDR1 MNHEY and CDR2 SVGEGT. CDR3 residues: CASTNGQVDTQYF. CDR3 nucleotide sequence: TGTGCCAGCACCAACGGACAGGTAGATACGCAGTATTTT.

This sequence joins TRBV28 and TRBJ1-2; D ambiguous. The CDR3 runs 13 residues. The germline gives CDR1 MDHEN, CDR2 SYDVKM. V was pared by 2 bases and J by 4 bases, with 8 bases between. The CDR3 nucleotides read TGTGCCAGCAGTTTACTGGGCCCCTATGGCTACACCTTC. This codes for CASSLLGPYGYTF.

This chain uses TRBV23-1 with TRBJ2-3; 7 nucleotides match TRBD1. TRBV23-1 is reported as an ORF; its role is uncertain. V trimming: 10 bases; J trimming: 1 base; junction bases outside the gene matches: 8. The CDR3 consists of 14 residues. CDR3 region: CATRQGRGTDTQYF. The CDR3 DNA is TGCGCCACCCGACAGGGACGGGGCACAGATACGCAGTATTTT.

The V gene is TRBV5-4, the J gene TRBJ2-7; no definite D call. Germline V CDR1 and CDR2: SGHNT, YYREEE (reference sequence). Trimming stripped 0 bases from V and 6 bases from J, with 13 bases between. The CDR3 extends over 14 amino acids. CDR3 coding DNA: TGTGCCAGCAGCTTGGAAGGGCCTTATTCCGAGCAGTACTTC. It translates to CASSLEGPYSEQYF.

This clonotype was observed a few times. Mismatch with germline at one junction end may stem from a read error. This chain connects TRBV14 to TRBJ1-1; a weak D match, TRBD1 (6 bases). Germline CDR1 and CDR2: SGHDN and FVKESK. This CDR3 is built from 12 residues. CDR3 bases: TGTGCCAGCAGCCATGGAGGGAGAGGGACACTCTTT. It specifies CASSHGGRGTLF.

The gene calls are TRBV7-6 and TRBJ2-7, with D unresolved. Germline CDR1 SGHVS, CDR2 FNYEAQ. This CDR3 is 14 amino acids long. With 6 bases removed from V and 0 bases from J, the gap between germline ends came to 12 bases. The CDR3 is CASRPERVSYEQYF. CDR3 bases: TGTGCCAGCAGGCCCGAAAGGGTCTCCTACGAGCAGTACTTC.